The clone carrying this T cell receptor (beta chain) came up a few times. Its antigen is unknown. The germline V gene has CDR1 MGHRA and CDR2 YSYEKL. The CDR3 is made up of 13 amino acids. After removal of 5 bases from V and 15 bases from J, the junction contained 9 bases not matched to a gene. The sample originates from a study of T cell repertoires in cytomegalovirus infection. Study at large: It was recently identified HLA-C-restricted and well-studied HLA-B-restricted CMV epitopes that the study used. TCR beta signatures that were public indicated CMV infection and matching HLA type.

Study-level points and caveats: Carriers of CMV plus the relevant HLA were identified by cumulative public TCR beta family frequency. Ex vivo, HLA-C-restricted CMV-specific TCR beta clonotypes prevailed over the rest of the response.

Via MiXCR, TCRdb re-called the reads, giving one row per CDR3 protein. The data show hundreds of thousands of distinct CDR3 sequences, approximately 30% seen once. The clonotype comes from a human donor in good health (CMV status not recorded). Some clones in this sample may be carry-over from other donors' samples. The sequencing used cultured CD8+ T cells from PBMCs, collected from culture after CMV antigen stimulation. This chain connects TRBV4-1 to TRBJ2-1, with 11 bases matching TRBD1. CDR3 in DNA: TGCGCCAGCAGCTATGGACAGGGGGCGCCGGGGTTCTTC. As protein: CASSYGQGAPGFF.